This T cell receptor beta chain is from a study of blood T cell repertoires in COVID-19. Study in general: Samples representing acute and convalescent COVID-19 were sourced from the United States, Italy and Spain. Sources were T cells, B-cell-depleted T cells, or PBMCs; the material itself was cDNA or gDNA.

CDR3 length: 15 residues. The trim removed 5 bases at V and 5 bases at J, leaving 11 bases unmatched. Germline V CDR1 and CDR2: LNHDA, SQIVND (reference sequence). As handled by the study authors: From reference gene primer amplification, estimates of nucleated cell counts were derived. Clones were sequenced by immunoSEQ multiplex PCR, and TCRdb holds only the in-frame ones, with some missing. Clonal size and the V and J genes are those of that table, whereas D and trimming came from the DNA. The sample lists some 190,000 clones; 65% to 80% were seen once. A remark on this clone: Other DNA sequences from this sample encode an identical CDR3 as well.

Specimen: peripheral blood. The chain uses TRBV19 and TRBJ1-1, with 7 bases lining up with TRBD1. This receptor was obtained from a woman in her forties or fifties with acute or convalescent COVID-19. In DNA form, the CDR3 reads TGTGCCAGTAGTTCCCAGACAGGGTCAGGAACTGAAGCTTTCTTT. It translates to CASSSQTGSGTEAFF.